This T cell receptor (beta chain) was sequenced for a study of T cell changes during pregnancy in multiple sclerosis. Some clones are missing from TCRdb's copy, which holds only in-frame ones; the method was immunoSEQ multiplex PCR. The sample lists over 70,000 clones, 94% occurring once. Specimen: peripheral blood, collected in the third trimester of pregnancy. This TCR was recovered from a female donor with multiple sclerosis, enrolled in a pregnancy study.

The CDR3 DNA follows: TGCGCCAGCAGCACTCTCGGGGGGACGAACACTGAAGCTTTCTTT. Its protein is CASSTLGGTNTEAFF. The rearrangement joins TRBV5-1 to TRBJ1-1; a weak D match, TRBD1 (5 bases). The CDR3 covers 15 residues. The V gene's germline CDR1 is SGHRS and CDR2 YFSETQ. V was clipped by 4 bases and J by 1 base, with 14 bases between them.